The entry that follows covers one T cell receptor beta chain sequence. Its antigen is still unknown. This sample was taken from a study of human T cells and chemical hapten exposure. Study as a whole: Variation in per-sample TCR yields came mainly from small pooled library volume differences.

Notes on the study in general: The study found that DPC sensitization did not change TCRs above 1 in 1000 frequency.

The CDR3 is 14 amino acids. Germline loops: CDR1 SGHAT, CDR2 FQNNGV. Between the trimmed V and J ends, which lost 4 bases and 4 bases, there was a span of 13 bases. It was from unfractionated whole blood that total RNA was extracted. The study used a library that attached unique molecular identifiers to individual cDNA molecules. How the authors handled the data: With a range of roughly 23,224 to 690,600, the median per sample was roughly 91,000 TCRs. TCRdb called the reads again in MiXCR, with one record for every CDR3 protein. TCRdb, not the authors, supplied the V and J calls. This table has about 120,000 distinct CDR3 sequences, 8.5% to 9% appearing once.

The TCR was taken from a human donor in good health. Some clones in this sample may be carry-over from other donors' samples. Source material: whole blood. This chain links TRBV11-2 with TRBJ1-2, with TRBD1 as a possible D gene (5 bases). The CDR3 coding sequence is TGTGCCAGCAGCTCCAGAGGAGGGACCTATGGCTACACCTTC. It yields the protein CASSSRGGTYGYTF.